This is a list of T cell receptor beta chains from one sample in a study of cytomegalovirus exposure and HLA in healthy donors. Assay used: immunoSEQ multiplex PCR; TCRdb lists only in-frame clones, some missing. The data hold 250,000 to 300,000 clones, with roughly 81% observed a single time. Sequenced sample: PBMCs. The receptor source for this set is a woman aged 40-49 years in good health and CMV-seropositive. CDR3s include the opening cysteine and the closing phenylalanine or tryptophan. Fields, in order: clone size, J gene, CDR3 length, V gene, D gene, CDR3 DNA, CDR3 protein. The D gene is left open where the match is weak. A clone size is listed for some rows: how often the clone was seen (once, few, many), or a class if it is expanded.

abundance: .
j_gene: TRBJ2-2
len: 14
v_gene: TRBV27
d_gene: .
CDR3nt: TGTGCCAGCAGCGCGGGTTGGAACACCGGGGAGCTGTTTTTT
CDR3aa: CASSAGWNTGELFF

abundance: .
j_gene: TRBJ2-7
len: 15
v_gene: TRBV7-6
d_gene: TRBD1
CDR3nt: TGTGCCAGCAGCTTAGGGCAGGGACAGACCTACGAGCAGTACTTC
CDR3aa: CASSLGQGQTYEQYF

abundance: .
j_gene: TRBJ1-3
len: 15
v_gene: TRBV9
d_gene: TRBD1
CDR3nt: TGTGCCAGCAGCGTAGGACAGGGGGATGGAAACACCATATATTTT
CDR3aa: CASSVGQGDGNTIYF

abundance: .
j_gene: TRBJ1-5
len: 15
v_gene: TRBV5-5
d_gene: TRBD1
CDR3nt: TGTGCCAGCAGCCCGGGACAGTATAGCAATCAGCCCCAGCATTTT
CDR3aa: CASSPGQYSNQPQHF

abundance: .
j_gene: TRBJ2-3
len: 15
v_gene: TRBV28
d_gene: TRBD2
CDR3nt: TGTGCCAGCAGTTCCGGGACTAGGGGCACAGATACGCAGTATTTT
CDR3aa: CASSSGTRGTDTQYF

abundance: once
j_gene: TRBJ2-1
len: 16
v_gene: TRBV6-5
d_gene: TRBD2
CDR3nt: TGTGCCAGCAGTTACTCGAGGAGCGGGACTTACAATGAGCAGTTCTTC
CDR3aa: CASSYSRSGTYNEQFF

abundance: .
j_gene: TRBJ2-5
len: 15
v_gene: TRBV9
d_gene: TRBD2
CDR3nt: TGTGCCAGCAGCACCGGGACTAGTTCCCAAGAGACCCAGTACTTC
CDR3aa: CASSTGTSSQETQYF

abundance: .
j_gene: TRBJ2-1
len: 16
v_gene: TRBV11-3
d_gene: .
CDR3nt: TGTGCCAGCAGCCCCCCAAGCGGAGGGGCCTACAATGAGCAGTTCTTC
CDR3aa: CASSPPSGGAYNEQFF

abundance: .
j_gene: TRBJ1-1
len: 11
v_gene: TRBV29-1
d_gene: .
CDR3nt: TGCAGCGCCAGGGAGAACACTGAAGCTTTCTTT
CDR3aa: CSARENTEAFF

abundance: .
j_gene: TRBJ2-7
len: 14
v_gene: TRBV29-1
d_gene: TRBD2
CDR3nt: TGCAGCGTCGTTTCTAGCGGAAGCTCCTACGAGCAGTACTTC
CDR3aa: CSVVSSGSSYEQYF

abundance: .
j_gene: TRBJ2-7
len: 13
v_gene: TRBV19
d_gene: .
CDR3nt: TGTGCCAGCAGCCGGGACACCTTTTCTGAGCAGTACTTC
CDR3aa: CASSRDTFSEQYF

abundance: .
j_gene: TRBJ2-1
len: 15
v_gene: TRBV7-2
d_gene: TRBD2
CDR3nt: TGTGCCAGCAGCTTGGATAGACTAGCGCTCGGGGAGCAGTTCTTC
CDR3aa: CASSLDRLALGEQFF

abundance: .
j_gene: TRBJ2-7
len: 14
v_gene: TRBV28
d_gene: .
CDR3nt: TGTGCCAGCAGTTTCCCGAGCGCAACCTACGAGCAGTACTTC
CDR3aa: CASSFPSATYEQYF

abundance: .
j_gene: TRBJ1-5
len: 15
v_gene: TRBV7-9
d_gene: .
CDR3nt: TGTGCCAGCAGCTCGACAGATACCAGAGGTCAGCCCCAGCATTTT
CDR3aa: CASSSTDTRGQPQHF

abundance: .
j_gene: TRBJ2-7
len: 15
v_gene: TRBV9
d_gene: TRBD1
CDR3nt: TGTGCCAGCAGTATGACAGGGTCGAGCTCCTACGAGCAGTACTTC
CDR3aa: CASSMTGSSSYEQYF

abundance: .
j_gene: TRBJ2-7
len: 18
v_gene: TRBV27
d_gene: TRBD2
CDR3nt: TGTGCCAGCAGGACCGAGGGGCGGGAGGGCCATTTCTCCTACGAGCAGTACTTC
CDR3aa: CASRTEGREGHFSYEQYF

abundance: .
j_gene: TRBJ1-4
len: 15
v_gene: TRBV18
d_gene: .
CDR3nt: TGTGCCAGCTCACCCGACTTAGCAACTAATGAAAAACTGTTTTTT
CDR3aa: CASSPDLATNEKLFF

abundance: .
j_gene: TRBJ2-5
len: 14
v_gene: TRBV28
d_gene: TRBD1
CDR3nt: TGTGCCAGCAGTTTATTCGGGACAGGGGAGACCCAGTACTTC
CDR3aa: CASSLFGTGETQYF

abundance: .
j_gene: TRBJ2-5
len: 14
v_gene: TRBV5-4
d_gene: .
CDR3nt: TGTGCCAGCAGCTTGGTGGGGACATCGGAGACCCAGTACTTC
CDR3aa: CASSLVGTSETQYF

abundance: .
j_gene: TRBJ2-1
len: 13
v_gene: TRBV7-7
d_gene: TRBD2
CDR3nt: TGTGCCAGCAGCTCGGGACTAGCCGGTGAGCAGTTCTTC
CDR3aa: CASSSGLAGEQFF

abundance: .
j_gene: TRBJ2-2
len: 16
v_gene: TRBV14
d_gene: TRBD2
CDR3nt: TGTGCCAGCAGCCAGAGGACTAGCGGGGACACCGGGGAGCTGTTTTTT
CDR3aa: CASSQRTSGDTGELFF

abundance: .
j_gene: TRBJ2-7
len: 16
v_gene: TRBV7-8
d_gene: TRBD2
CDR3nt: TGTGCCAGCAGCGGAACGGGACTAGTTCCCTCTTACGAGCAGTACTTC
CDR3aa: CASSGTGLVPSYEQYF

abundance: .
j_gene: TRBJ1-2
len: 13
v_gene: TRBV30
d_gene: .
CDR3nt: TGTGCCTGGAGTATTAGTGCAGGCTATGGCTACACCTTC
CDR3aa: CAWSISAGYGYTF

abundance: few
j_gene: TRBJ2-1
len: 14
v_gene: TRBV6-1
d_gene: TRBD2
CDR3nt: TGTGCCAGCAGTGAAGTAGCGGGGTACAATGAGCAGTTCTTC
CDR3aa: CASSEVAGYNEQFF

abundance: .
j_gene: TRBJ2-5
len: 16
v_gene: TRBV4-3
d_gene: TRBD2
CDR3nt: TGCGCCAGCAGCCAAAAAAGGACTAGCGGGAGAGAGACCCAGTACTTC
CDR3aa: CASSQKRTSGRETQYF

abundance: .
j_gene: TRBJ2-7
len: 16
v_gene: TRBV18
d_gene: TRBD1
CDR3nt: TGTGCCAGCTCACCGACGGGACAGGGGGCATCCTACGAGCAGTACTTC
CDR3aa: CASSPTGQGASYEQYF

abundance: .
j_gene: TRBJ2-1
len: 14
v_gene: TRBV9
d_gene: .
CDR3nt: TGTGCCAGCAGCGTAGTCGGTAGCTCAGATGAGCAGTTCTTC
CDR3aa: CASSVVGSSDEQFF

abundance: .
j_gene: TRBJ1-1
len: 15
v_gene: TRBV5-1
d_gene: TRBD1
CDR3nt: TGCGCCAGCAGCGTGGGACAGGGATGGAACACTGAAGCTTTCTTT
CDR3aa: CASSVGQGWNTEAFF